These T cell receptor beta chains were read from a single sample in a study of blood T cell repertoires in COVID-19. TCRdb's table, derived via immunoSEQ multiplex PCR, lists solely in-frame clones and lacks some. Of around 91,000 clones in the sample, around 82% were seen once. What was sequenced was peripheral blood. All receptors derive from a human donor in a cohort sampled during active COVID-19. CDR3s include the opening cysteine and the closing phenylalanine or tryptophan. D genes are given only for firm matches. Not every row has a clone size; where given, it reads once, few, many or a size class.

TRBV9,few,TRBJ1-1,NA,CASSAPRGANTEAFF,TGTGCCAGCAGCGCCCCTCGGGGGGCGAACACTGAAGCTTTCTTT
TRBV9,once,TRBJ1-1,NA,CASSPAQGMNTEAFF,TGTGCCAGCAGCCCAGCTCAGGGTATGAACACTGAAGCTTTCTTT
TRBV4-2,NA,TRBJ2-7,TRBD2,CASSQEAGASSYEQYF,TGTGCCAGCAGCCAAGAAGCGGGAGCTAGCTCCTACGAGCAGTACTTC
TRBV11-2,NA,TRBJ2-2,TRBD1,CASSGQGSGTGELFF,TGTGCCAGCAGCGGACAGGGAAGCGGGACCGGGGAGCTGTTTTTT
TRBV13,NA,TRBJ1-2,NA,CASSLGGSSGYTF,TGTGCCAGCAGCTTAGGGGGCAGCAGCGGCTACACCTTC
TRBV7-8,NA,TRBJ2-3,NA,CASCLESRDIDTQYF,TGTGCCAGCTGCCTGGAGTCCCGGGACATAGATACGCAGTATTTT
TRBV6-1,few,TRBJ2-1,NA,CASSESGVQGVPYNEQFF,TGTGCCAGCAGTGAATCGGGGGTGCAGGGGGTTCCCTACAATGAGCAGTTCTTC
TRBV6-4,once,TRBJ2-2,TRBD1,CASRGQGIAGELFF,TGTGCCAGCAGGGGACAGGGGATCGCCGGGGAGCTGTTTTTT
TRBV27,NA,TRBJ1-1,TRBD1,CASSSDRVFGAFF,TGTGCCAGCAGTTCGGACAGGGTCTTCGGCGCTTTCTTT
TRBV18,NA,TRBJ1-2,TRBD1,CASSSSGTGEIYGYTF,TGTGCCAGCTCATCGTCCGGGACAGGCGAGATATATGGCTACACCTTC
TRBV10-3,NA,TRBJ1-1,NA,CAISESRRGGSGEAFF,TGTGCCATCAGTGAGTCCCGGCGGGGGGGCAGCGGTGAAGCTTTCTTT
TRBV3-1/TRBV3-2,NA,TRBJ1-1,NA,CASSQVAGTEAFF,TGTGCCAGCAGCCAAGTCGCCGGCACTGAAGCTTTCTTT
TRBV7-9,NA,TRBJ1-1,NA,CASSQKGHLNTEAFF,TGTGCCAGCAGCCAGAAGGGACACCTGAACACTGAAGCTTTCTTT
TRBV9,NA,TRBJ2-2,TRBD1,CASSPDRTNTGELFF,TGTGCCAGCAGCCCGGACAGGACGAACACCGGGGAGCTGTTTTTT
TRBV7-2,NA,TRBJ2-7,NA,CASSLGFMQGYEQYF,TGTGCCAGCAGCTTAGGGTTCATGCAGGGCTACGAGCAGTACTTC
TRBV5-6,NA,TRBJ1-1,TRBD1,CASSLGSGDREEAFF,TGTGCCAGCAGCTTGGGAAGTGGGGACAGGGAGGAAGCTTTCTTT
TRBV2,once,TRBJ2-1,NA,CASSGDFYNEQFF,TGTGCCAGCAGTGGGGACTTTTACAATGAGCAGTTCTTC
TRBV7-2,NA,TRBJ2-7,NA,CASSAMYEQYF,TGTGCCAGCAGCGCTATGTACGAGCAGTACTTC
TRBV10-3,NA,TRBJ1-3,NA,CASSESGNTIYF,TGTGCCTCCTCTGAGTCCGGAAACACCATATATTTT
TRBV4-1,NA,TRBJ2-7,NA,CASSQDPLGRSYEQYF,TGCGCCAGCAGCCAAGATCCCCTTGGCAGATCCTACGAGCAGTACTTC
TRBV7-9,NA,TRBJ1-5,NA,CASSRGQANNQPQHF,TGTGCCAGCAGCAGGGGCCAAGCCAACAATCAGCCCCAGCATTTT
TRBV7-2,NA,TRBJ2-5,NA,CASSLVIGGGGTQYF,TGTGCCAGCAGCTTAGTTATTGGGGGAGGGGGGACCCAGTACTTC
TRBV30,few,TRBJ1-1,NA,CAWSESTTWNTEAFF,TGTGCCTGGAGTGAATCCACAACATGGAACACTGAAGCTTTCTTT
TRBV6-5,NA,TRBJ1-5,NA,CASSYSPRQPQHF,TGTGCCAGCAGTTACTCCCCCCGGCAGCCCCAGCATTTT
TRBV19,NA,TRBJ2-7,TRBD2,CASSRRLAANYEQYF,TGTGCCAGTAGCAGACGGCTAGCGGCAAACTACGAGCAGTACTTC
TRBV5-1,NA,TRBJ2-2,TRBD2,CASSLVVAGADGELFF,TGCGCCAGCAGCTTGGTGGTTGCGGGAGCCGACGGGGAGCTGTTTTTT
TRBV5-3,NA,TRBJ1-1,NA,CAGRGSPNTEAFF,TGTGCCGGCAGAGGGTCACCGAACACTGAAGCTTTCTTT
TRBV7-6,NA,TRBJ2-3,TRBD2,CASSLGIGRGRTDTQYF,TGTGCCAGCAGCTTAGGGATCGGGAGGGGCCGCACAGATACGCAGTATTTT
TRBV9,NA,TRBJ2-2,NA,CASSPLRRVSGELFF,TGTGCCAGCAGCCCTCTCCGCAGGGTCTCCGGGGAGCTGTTTTTT
TRBV18,NA,TRBJ1-2,TRBD1,CASSPQGASGYTF,TGTGCCAGCTCACCACAGGGGGCAAGTGGCTACACCTTC
TRBV27,once,TRBJ2-5,NA,CASSFGGRPKETQYF,TGTGCCAGCAGTTTCGGTGGCAGGCCCAAAGAGACCCAGTACTTC
TRBV28,once,TRBJ2-1,NA,CASVADNNEQFF,TGTGCCAGCGTGGCCGATAACAATGAGCAGTTCTTC
TRBV5-6,NA,TRBJ1-2,TRBD1,CASSMDRGTGGYTF,TGTGCCAGCAGCATGGACAGGGGGACGGGGGGCTACACCTTC
TRBV7-7,NA,TRBJ2-1,TRBD1,CASSPGQGRGSYNEQFF,TGTGCTAGCAGCCCCGGACAGGGGAGAGGTTCCTACAATGAGCAGTTCTTC
TRBV19,few,TRBJ1-5,TRBD1,CASSATTGSYQPQHF,TGTGCCAGTAGTGCCACGACAGGGAGTTATCAGCCCCAGCATTTT
TRBV19,once,TRBJ2-3,NA,CASIPWATDTQYF,TGTGCCAGTATCCCCTGGGCCACAGATACGCAGTATTTT
TRBV7-2,NA,TRBJ2-1,NA,CASSSRLHSTWDEQFF,TGTGCCAGCAGCTCCAGGCTACATTCCACTTGGGATGAGCAGTTCTTC
TRBV9,NA,TRBJ1-6,NA,CASSPTGNLNSPLHF,TGTGCCAGCAGTCCAACAGGGAACCTTAATTCACCCCTCCACTTT
TRBV12-3/TRBV12-4,NA,TRBJ2-7,TRBD1,CASSIRDRTGQYF,TGTGCCAGCAGCATCCGGGACAGGACCGGGCAGTACTTC
TRBV11-3,NA,TRBJ2-2,NA,CASSLGAGDRRTGELFF,TGTGCCAGCAGCCTGGGCGCAGGGGACCGCCGGACCGGGGAGCTGTTTTTT
TRBV5-1,once,TRBJ1-1,NA,CASSPHQGRTEAFF,TGCGCCAGCAGCCCTCACCAGGGTCGGACTGAAGCTTTCTTT